The clone carrying this T cell receptor beta chain was seen a handful of times. The record originates from a study of T-cell reconstitution after alpha-beta-depleted transplantation in children. CDR1 and CDR2 (germline): MGHDK, SYGVNS. The CDR3 spans 15 residues. Deletions cut 5 bases from V and 0 bases from J, with 10 bases between. The authors prepared the TCRbeta library with unique molecular identifiers. TCRdb called the PCR reads again in MiXCR, with one record for every CDR3 protein. The data show 500,000 or so distinct CDR3 sequences, with 30% to 35% seen just once and around 2.4% held by the top ten.

The sequencing here drew on PBMCs from the stem cell graft donor, taken from the stem cell graft. This chain connects TRBV25-1 to TRBJ1-4; D may be TRBD1 (6 bases). The sequence came from a human donor who donated a stem cell graft to a child with aplastic anemia. In DNA form, the CDR3 reads TGTGCCAGCAGTAAAGCAGGGGCAACTAATGAAAAACTGTTTTTT. Translating gives CASSKAGATNEKLFF.